The 9 T cell receptor beta chains below come from one sample, sequenced in a study of cytomegalovirus exposure and HLA in healthy donors. 60 Vbeta and 13 Jbeta primers were used in PCR. Clones were read by immunoSEQ multiplex PCR, and TCRdb kept only the in-frame ones, dropping some. The sample has roughly 190,000 clones, roughly nine tenths seen once. Sequenced: PBMCs. The receptors here all came from a boy aged 2-9 years in good health and CMV-seronegative.

The J gene is TRBJ2-6, the V gene TRBV21-1; the table names TRBD1, a call not compared with the DNA. TRBV21-1 is a pseudogene segment. This CDR3 is built from 18 residues. The CDR3 nucleotides are TGTGCCAGCAGTACTGGGACAGTAGCATTATCTGGGGCCAACGTCCTGACTTTC. It yields the protein CASSTGTVALSGANVLTF.

The chain carries TRBV29-1 and TRBJ2-3; possibly TRBD2 for D (8 bases). V lost 4 bases, J lost 0 bases, and 17 bases lay in between. The V gene's germline CDR1 is SQVTM and CDR2 ANQGSEA. The CDR3 extends over 16 amino acids. The CDR3 region is CSVASGQRGSTDTQYF. CDR3 nucleotides: TGCAGCGTTGCCTCGGGACAGCGGGGGAGCACAGATACGCAGTATTTT.

The chain couples TRBV5-1 to TRBJ2-1; TRBD2 matches 13 bases. This CDR3 spans 16 amino acids. Trimming cost V 4 bases and J 4 bases; bases outside gene matches: 5. Germline CDR1 and CDR2: SGHRS and YFSETQ. The CDR3 bases are TGCGCCAGCAGCGCACGGACTAGCGGGAGTTACAATGAGCAGTTCTTC. Amino acids: CASSARTSGSYNEQFF.

The chain is built from TRBV6-1 and TRBJ2-3; 12 positions agree with TRBD2. The junction had 10 bases not matched to a gene; V was cut back by 0 bases and J by 0 bases. Germline values: CDR1 MNHNS, CDR2 SASEGT. CDR3 length: 20 residues. The CDR3 nucleotides are TGTGCCAGCAGTGAAGCACCCTGGACTAGCGGGGCGCTCAGCACAGATACGCAGTATTTT. Protein sequence: CASSEAPWTSGALSTDTQYF.

Only one count was recorded for this clone. V is TRBV15 and J is TRBJ1-2; a weak D match, TRBD1 (5 bases). V lost 0 bases and J 10 bases, leaving 12 bases between the germline ends. In germline, CDR1 is LNHNV, CDR2 YYDKDF (reference sequence). This CDR3 has 13 amino acids. The CDR3 bases are TGTGCCACCAGCAGAGACCAGGCAGGGATCTACACCTTC. Its translation is CATSRDQAGIYTF.

The V gene is TRBV27, the J gene TRBJ2-1; no clear D. Germline V lookup: CDR1 MNHEY, CDR2 SMNVEV (reference sequence). This CDR3 has 12 amino acids. Trimming cost V 6 bases and J 3 bases, with 6 bases left between them. The CDR3 region is CASRQSYNEQFF. CDR3 DNA: TGTGCCAGCAGACAAAGCTACAATGAGCAGTTCTTC.

The chain recombines TRBV6-1 with TRBJ2-1; TRBD1 agrees at 7 bases. Looked up from germline, CDR1 is MNHNS and CDR2 is SASEGT. This CDR3 has 13 residues. Trimming at V came to 5 bases and at J to 8 bases, leaving 6 bases not matched to a gene. The chain's CDR3 is CASSSLGGHEQFF. In DNA, the CDR3 is TGTGCCAGCAGTTCACTAGGGGGCCATGAGCAGTTCTTC.

The chain links TRBV28 to TRBJ1-4; D is uncertain. With 8 bases removed from V and 5 bases from J, the gap between germline ends came to 12 bases. Looked up from germline, CDR1 is MDHEN and CDR2 is SYDVKM. The CDR3 is 13 residues long. CDR3 protein: CASGSGGNEKLFF. CDR3 in DNA: TGTGCCAGCGGGTCCGGCGGGAATGAAAAACTGTTTTTT.

The table lists this clone with a count of one. The J gene is TRBJ2-7, the V gene TRBV5-1; tentative D call: TRBD1 (5 bases). There are 14 residues in the CDR3. Germline loops: CDR1 SGHRS, CDR2 YFSETQ. The V gene lost 2 bases and the J gene lost 4 bases, with 13 bases spanning the gap. CDR3 in amino acids: CASSLLDSSYEQYF. The CDR3 bases are TGCGCCAGCAGCTTATTAGACAGTTCTTACGAGCAGTACTTC.